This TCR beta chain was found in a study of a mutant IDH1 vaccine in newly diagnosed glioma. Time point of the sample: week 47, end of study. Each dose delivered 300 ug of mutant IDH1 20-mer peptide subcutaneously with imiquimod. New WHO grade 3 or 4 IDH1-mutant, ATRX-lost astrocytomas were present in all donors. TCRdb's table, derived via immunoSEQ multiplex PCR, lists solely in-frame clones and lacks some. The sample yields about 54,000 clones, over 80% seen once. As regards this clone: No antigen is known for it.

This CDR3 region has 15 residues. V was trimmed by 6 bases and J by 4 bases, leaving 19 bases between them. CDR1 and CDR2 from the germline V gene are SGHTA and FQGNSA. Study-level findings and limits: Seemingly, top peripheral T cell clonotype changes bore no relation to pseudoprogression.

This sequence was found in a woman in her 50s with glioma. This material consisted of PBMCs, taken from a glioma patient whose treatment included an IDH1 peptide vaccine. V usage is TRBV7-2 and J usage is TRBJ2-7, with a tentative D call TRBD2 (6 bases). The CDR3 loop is CASRDPGTGGYEQYF. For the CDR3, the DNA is TGTGCCAGCAGGGACCCCGGGACTGGTGGGTACGAGCAGTACTTC.